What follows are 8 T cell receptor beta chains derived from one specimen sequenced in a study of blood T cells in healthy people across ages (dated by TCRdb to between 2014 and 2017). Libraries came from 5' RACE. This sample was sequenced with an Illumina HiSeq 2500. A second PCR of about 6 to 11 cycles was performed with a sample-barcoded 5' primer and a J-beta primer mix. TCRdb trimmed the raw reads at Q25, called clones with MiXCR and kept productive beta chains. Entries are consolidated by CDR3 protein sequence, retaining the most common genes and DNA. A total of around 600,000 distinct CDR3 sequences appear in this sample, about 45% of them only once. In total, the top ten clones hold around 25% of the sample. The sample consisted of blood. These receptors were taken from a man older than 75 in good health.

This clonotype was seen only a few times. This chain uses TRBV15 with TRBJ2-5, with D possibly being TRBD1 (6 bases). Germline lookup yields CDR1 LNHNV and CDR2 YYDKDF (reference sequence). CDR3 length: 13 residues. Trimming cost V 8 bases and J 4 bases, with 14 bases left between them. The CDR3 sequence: CATQRGFGETQYF. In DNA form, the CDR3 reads TGTGCCACCCAGAGGGGGTTTGGAGAGACCCAGTACTTC. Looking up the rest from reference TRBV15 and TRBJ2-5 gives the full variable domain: DAMVIQNPRYQVTQFGKPVTLSCSQTLNHNVMYWYQQKSSQAPKLLFHYYDKDFNNEADTPDNFQSRRPNTSFCFLDIRSPGLGDTAMYLCATQRGFGETQYFGPGTRLLVL.

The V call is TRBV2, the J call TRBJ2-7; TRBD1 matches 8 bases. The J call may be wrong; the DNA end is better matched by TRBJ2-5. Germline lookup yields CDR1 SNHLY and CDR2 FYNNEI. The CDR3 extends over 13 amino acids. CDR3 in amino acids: CASKTGGRETQYF. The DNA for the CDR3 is TGTGCCAGCAAAACAGGGGGTCGAGAGACCCAGTACTTC.

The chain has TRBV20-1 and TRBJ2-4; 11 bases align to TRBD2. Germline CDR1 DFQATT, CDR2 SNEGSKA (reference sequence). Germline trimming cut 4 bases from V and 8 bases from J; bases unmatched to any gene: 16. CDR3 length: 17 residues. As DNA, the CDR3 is TGCAGTGCTACGACATTGGGACTAGCGGACCAGGTTGACATTCAGTACTTC. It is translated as CSATTLGLADQVDIQYF.

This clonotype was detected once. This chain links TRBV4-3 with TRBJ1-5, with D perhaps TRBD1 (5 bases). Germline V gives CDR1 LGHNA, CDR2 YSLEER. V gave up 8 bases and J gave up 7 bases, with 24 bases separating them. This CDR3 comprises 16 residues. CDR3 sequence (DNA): TGCGCCAGCGTTTACGACTTTCAGGGAGTAGGGCAGCCCCAGCATTTT. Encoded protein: CASVYDFQGVGQPQHF.

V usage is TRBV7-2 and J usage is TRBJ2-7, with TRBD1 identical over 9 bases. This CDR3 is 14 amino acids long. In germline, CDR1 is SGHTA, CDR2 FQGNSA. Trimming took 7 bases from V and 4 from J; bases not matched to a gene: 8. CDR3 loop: CASTVDRGDYEQYF. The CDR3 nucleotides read TGTGCCAGCACCGTCGACAGGGGGGATTACGAGCAGTACTTC.

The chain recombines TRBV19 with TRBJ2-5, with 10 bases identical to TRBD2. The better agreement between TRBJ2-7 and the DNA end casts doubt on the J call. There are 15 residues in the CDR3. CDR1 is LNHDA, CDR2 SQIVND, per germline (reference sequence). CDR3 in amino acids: CASSLGLALSYEQYF. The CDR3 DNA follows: TGTGCCAGTAGTCTGGGACTAGCGCTCTCCTACGAGCAGTACTTC.

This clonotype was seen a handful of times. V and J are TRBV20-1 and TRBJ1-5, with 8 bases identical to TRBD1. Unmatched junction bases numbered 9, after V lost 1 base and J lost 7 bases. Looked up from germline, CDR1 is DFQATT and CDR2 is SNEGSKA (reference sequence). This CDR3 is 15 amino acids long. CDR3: CSARVTTGDGQPQHF. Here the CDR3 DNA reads TGCAGTGCTAGAGTTACGACAGGGGATGGGCAGCCCCAGCATTTT.

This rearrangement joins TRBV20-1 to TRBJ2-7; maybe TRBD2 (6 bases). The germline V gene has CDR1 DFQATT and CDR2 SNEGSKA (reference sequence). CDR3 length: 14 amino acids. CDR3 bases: TGCAGCGGGAGCTCTAGCAGGAGCTCCTACGAGCAGTACTTC. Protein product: CSGSSSRSSYEQYF.